Following are 13 T cell receptor beta chains from one sample sequenced in a study of blood T cell repertoires in COVID-19. Some clones are missing from TCRdb's copy, which holds only in-frame ones; the method was immunoSEQ multiplex PCR. The sample holds 100,000 to 150,000 clones, under 90% seen once. Sequencing was done on a sample of PBMCs or T cells enriched from blood (not recorded which). All receptors derive from a man in his forties with acute COVID-19.

The CDR3 nucleotides are TGCGCCAGCAGCTTGTTAACGGGGGGGTCAGAGACCCAGTACTTC. Its protein product is CASSLLTGGSETQYF. The chain combines TRBV5-1 with TRBJ2-5, with 8 bases fitting TRBD2. Germline V lookup: CDR1 SGHRS, CDR2 YFSETQ. V trimming: 1 base; J trimming: 4 bases; junction bases outside the gene matches: 6. The CDR3 spans 15 residues.

The chain has TRBV7-9 and TRBJ2-5; D unclear. Germline V gives CDR1 SEHNR, CDR2 FQNEAQ (reference sequence). V was clipped by 3 bases and J by 5 bases, with 4 bases between them. This CDR3 region has 11 residues. The CDR3 DNA is TGTGCCAGCAGCTTCTTGGAGACCCAGTACTTC. Translation: CASSFLETQYF. The whole variable domain, remainder taken from reference TRBV7-9 and TRBJ2-5, is DTGVSQNPRHKITKRGQNVTFRCDPISEHNRLYWYRQTLGQGPEFLTYFQNEAQLEKSRLLSDRFSAERPKGSFSTLEIQRTEQGDSAMYLCASSFLETQYFGPGTRLLVL.

The chain recombines TRBV11-2 with TRBJ2-6; 11 bases match TRBD2. This CDR3 has 17 residues. Germline V gene data show CDR1 as SGHAT and CDR2 as FQNNGV. V dropped 2 bases and J dropped 1; count of bases not matched to a gene: 1. CDR3 sequence (DNA): TGTGCCAGCAGCTTACGGACTAGCGGGTCTGGGGCCAACGTCCTGACTTTC. It translates to CASSLRTSGSGANVLTF.

This chain joins TRBV9 and TRBJ2-2, with TRBD2 as a possible D gene (5 bases). V was pared by 3 bases and J by 2 bases, with 11 bases between. Germline lookup yields CDR1 SGDLS and CDR2 YYNGEE. CDR3 size: 15 residues. The CDR3 region is CASSAPGINTGELFF. CDR3 sequence (DNA): TGTGCCAGCAGCGCTCCGGGGATAAACACCGGGGAGCTGTTTTTT. The full variable domain, completed using reference TRBV9 and TRBJ2-2, is DSGVTQTPKHLITATGQRVTLRCSPRSGDLSVYWYQQSLDQGLQFLIQYYNGEERAKGNILERFSAQQFPDLHSELNLSSLELGDSALYFCASSAPGINTGELFFGEGSRLTVL.

This clone was counted a single time. This chain uses TRBV12-5 with TRBJ1-5; maybe TRBD1 (5 bases). Germline V gives CDR1 LGHNT, CDR2 FRNRAP. The CDR3 is 13 residues long. Deletions cut 8 bases from V and 7 bases from J, with 15 bases between. CDR3 amino acids: CASSWGDLQPQHF. DNA for the CDR3: TGTGCTAGTTCGTGGGGGGACTTACAGCCCCAGCATTTT.

The V and J genes are TRBV6-5 and TRBJ1-6; no clear D. V lost 6 bases, J lost 9 bases, and 18 bases lay in between. CDR3 length: 15 amino acids. The germline gives CDR1 MNHEY, CDR2 SVGAGI. The CDR3 DNA follows: TGTGCCAGCAGACCCGAGGTGGCTATCGGTTCACCCCTCCACTTT. It translates to CASRPEVAIGSPLHF.

This clone was found a few times. The V call is TRBV18, the J call TRBJ1-4; D remains unclear. Germline V gene lookup returns CDR1 KGHSH and CDR2 LQKENI. Trimming took off 1 base at V and 8 bases at J, with 11 bases between the two ends. The CDR3 length is 14 residues. The CDR3 nucleotides read TGTGCCAGCTCACCACGGGCAGTAGAGGAAAAACTGTTTTTT. It specifies CASSPRAVEEKLFF.

This clone was picked up a small number of times. The J gene is TRBJ2-7, the V gene TRBV6-1; perhaps TRBD2 as D (6 bases). The CDR3 loop spans 16 amino acids. V was shortened by 2 bases and J by 0 bases, with 14 bases between the two germline ends. The germline V gene encodes CDR1 MNHNS and CDR2 SASEGT. This CDR3 is CASSEPKRAISYEQYF. The CDR3 region has the DNA TGTGCCAGCAGTGAACCAAAGCGGGCCATCTCCTACGAGCAGTACTTC.

This clone was found once. J is TRBJ2-7 and V is TRBV6-5; no definite D call. CDR3 length equals 13 residues. Trimming removed 6 bases from V and 3 bases from J, with 12 bases in between. Germline-derived CDR1 and CDR2 are MNHEY and SVGAGI. The CDR3 is CASSRLDFYEQYF. The CDR3 coding sequence is TGTGCCAGCAGCCGACTGGATTTCTACGAGCAGTACTTC.

This chain joins TRBV7-9 and TRBJ2-5; D might be TRBD2 (6 bases). Deletions cut 5 bases from V and 1 base from J, with 14 bases between. This CDR3 region has 15 residues. Germline V lookup: CDR1 SEHNR, CDR2 FQNEAQ (reference sequence). In DNA form, the CDR3 reads TGTGCCAGCAGCCCGTCTGTGGGGGGCCAAGAGACCCAGTACTTC. This codes for CASSPSVGGQETQYF.

This clone was detected a few times. This chain links TRBV6-5 with TRBJ1-3; no clear D gene. The CDR3 is 15 residues long. Between the trimmed V and J ends, which lost 3 bases and 4 bases, there was a span of 13 bases. The V gene's germline CDR1 is MNHEY and CDR2 SVGAGI. The CDR3 loop reads CASSYSPKSGNTIYF. The CDR3 coding sequence is TGTGCCAGCAGTTATAGTCCAAAGTCGGGAAACACCATATATTTT.

J is TRBJ1-3 and V is TRBV7-9, with 8 bases matching TRBD1. The germline CDR1 and CDR2 sequences are SEHNR and FQNEAQ (reference sequence). The junction had 4 bases not matched to a gene; V was cut back by 0 bases and J by 0 bases. There are 17 residues in the CDR3. The CDR3 loop is CASSLADRVTSGNTIYF. CDR3 nucleotides: TGTGCCAGCAGCTTAGCGGACAGGGTAACCTCTGGAAACACCATATATTTT.

The V and J genes are TRBV5-8 and TRBJ2-5, with 10 bases identical to TRBD2. From germline, CDR1 is SGHTS and CDR2 YDEGEE. CDR3 length equals 15 residues. V trimming: 4 bases; J trimming: 1 base; junction bases outside the gene matches: 4. CDR3 in amino acids: CASSTGTSVQETQYF. CDR3 coding DNA: TGTGCCAGCAGCACCGGGACTAGCGTCCAAGAGACCCAGTACTTC.